What follows describes a single T cell receptor (beta chain). There is no known antigen for this receptor. No much larger clone exists at a distance of one base, and base qualities are not known. Trimming costs V 1 base and J 3 bases, and their ends lie 6 bases apart. Per the germline V gene, SGHTA is the CDR1 and FQGTGA is the CDR2. The CDR3 runs 13 residues from the cysteine to the phenylalanine. Only CDR3 DNA remains: 39 bases, in frame from the first base. This specimen belongs to a study of blood T cell repertoires in COVID-19 (TCRdb year 2020). Background for the entire study: Samples from collaborators originated in the United States, Italy and Spain and spanned both the acute and convalescent phases of COVID-19. The material from the prospective study consisted of cDNA or gDNA derived from T cells, B-cell-depleted T cells, or PBMCs. The dataset comprised deeply sampled blood TCRbeta repertoires from subjects exposed to, actively infected with, or recovered from COVID-19. A freely available public database, intended as a resource for researchers studying the immune response to SARS-CoV-2, is where the repertoires were released. The samples were drawn from two sources: the first 160 participants of the ongoing ImmuneRACE study, and some 1,300 subjects contributed by 6 global collaborators. The sample metadata nearly always contained a de-identified subject ID, COVID-19 status, age in years and sex. HLA class I and class II types, where available, came from metadata supplied by the sample provider rather than from assay-based typing. Paper-wide results and their limitations: How much clinical and demographic metadata was included differed by source and by participant, and the metadata was provided uncurated.

Enrolling through a virtual design, the prospective study's participants ranged in age from about 18 to 89 years and lived across 20 to 25 United States geographic areas. In the prospective study, participants were assigned to cohorts based on the clinical history participants reported in a screening survey and a study questionnaire. Mobile phlebotomists in the prospective study collected whole blood, serum and a nasopharyngeal or oropharyngeal swab from every participant. Participants in the prospective study had the option to provide additional blood draws and questionnaires over a roughly 2-month period. Prospective study blood samples were shipped either frozen or at room temperature before DNA extraction. TCRbeta CDR3 regions were amplified from genomic DNA by means of the immunoSEQ Assay, a bias-controlled multiplex PCR. The source study handled its data this way. Nucleated cell counts per sample were estimated from amplification of reference gene primers within the assay. Sequence reads were collapsed and filtered to measure the absolute abundance of every unique TCRbeta CDR3 rearrangement. For each sample, productive Simpson clonality was calculated as the square root of Simpson's diversity index over productive rearrangements. TCRdb stores this immuneACCESS table with in-frame sequences only. Part of the clones is absent; in the studies checked, under half of the shortfall reflects unresolved V genes, and no reason is known for the rest. From that table come the V and J calls and clone size; the DNA was used to work out D and trimming. The sample table contains some 230,000 clones; only one count was recorded for around 89% of them. The ten top clones hold over 3% of the sample.

The source of this sequence is a young woman in a cohort exposed to, infected with or recovered from COVID-19 (not recorded which). The specimen was PBMCs or T cells enriched from blood (not recorded which). The sequence links TRBV7-3 to TRBJ2-5; no D gene can be assigned with confidence. This receptor has the CDR3 CASSLSPEETQYF. The bases are TGTGCCAGCAGCTTAAGTCCCGAAGAGACCCAGTACTTC.